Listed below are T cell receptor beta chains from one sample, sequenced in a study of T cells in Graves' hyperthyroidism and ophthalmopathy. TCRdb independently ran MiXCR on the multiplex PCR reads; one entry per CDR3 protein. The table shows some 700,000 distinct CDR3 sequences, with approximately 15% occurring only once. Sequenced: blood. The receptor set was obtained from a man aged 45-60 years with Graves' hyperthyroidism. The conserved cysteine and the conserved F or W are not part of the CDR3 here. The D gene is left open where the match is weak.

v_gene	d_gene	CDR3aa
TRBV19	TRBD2	ASSIQNPGRGSYNEQF
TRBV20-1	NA	SAGSSYNSPLH
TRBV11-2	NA	ASSFIGRGEGRNEQF
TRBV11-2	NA	ASSSPGMDGYT
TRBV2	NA	ASRLGTNTGELF
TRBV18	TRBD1	ASSLFGQGRQPQH
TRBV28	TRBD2	ASSSGGGNRNEQF
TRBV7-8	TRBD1	ASSRDRQDIQY
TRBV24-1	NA	ATSDPWGYGYT
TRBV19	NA	ASTPYLSRTEAF
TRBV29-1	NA	SVEDRGVSGNTIY
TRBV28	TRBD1	ASGRGRELVAEAF
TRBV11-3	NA	ASSLGTLTGELF
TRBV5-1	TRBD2	ASSLESGRAADTQY
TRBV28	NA	ASTSGSTYNEQF
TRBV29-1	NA	SVVQGSNQPQH
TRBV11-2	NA	ASSLLTVINEQF
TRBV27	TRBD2	ASSLSGSIWNEQF
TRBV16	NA	ASSRDTTNQPQH
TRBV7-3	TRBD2	ASSLNRREGRETQY
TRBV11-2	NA	ASSPLDNEQY
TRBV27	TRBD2	ASSSGLAGASYEQY
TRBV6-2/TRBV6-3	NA	ASRPTGHSYEQY
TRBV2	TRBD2	ASSGLAGATNTGELF
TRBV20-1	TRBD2	SAPFREGSDTQY
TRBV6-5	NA	ASSYSTSGLSSYEQY
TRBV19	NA	ASSEGAFHQPQH
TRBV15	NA	ATSREAALGTEAF
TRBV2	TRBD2	ASSPHGGSLQETQY
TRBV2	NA	ASSGPPGYEQY
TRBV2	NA	ASSERSRNEQF
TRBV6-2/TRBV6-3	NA	ASRPALNQPQH
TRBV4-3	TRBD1	ASSQGFGQGVYDSYEQY
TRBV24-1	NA	ATSDKEGLNTDTQY
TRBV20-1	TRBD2	SARDSGRAANEQF
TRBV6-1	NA	ASSDRTNSPLH
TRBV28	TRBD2	ASSLPRGGRDYEQY
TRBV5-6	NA	ASSLERAEAF
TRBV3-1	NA	ASSILASGELF
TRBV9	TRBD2	ASSVIDGRQLFYEQY
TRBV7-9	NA	ASSSAVSGVEAF